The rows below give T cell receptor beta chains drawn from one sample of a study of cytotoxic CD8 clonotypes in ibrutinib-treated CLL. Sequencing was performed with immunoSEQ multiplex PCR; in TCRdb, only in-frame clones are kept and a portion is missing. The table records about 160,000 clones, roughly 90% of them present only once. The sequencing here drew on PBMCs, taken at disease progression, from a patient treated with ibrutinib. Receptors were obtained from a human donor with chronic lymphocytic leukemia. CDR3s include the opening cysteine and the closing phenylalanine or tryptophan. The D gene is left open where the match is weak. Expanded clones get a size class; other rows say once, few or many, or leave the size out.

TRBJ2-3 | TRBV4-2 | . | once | TGTGCCAGCAGCCACGGGATACACACAGATACGCAGTATTTT | CASSHGIHTDTQYF
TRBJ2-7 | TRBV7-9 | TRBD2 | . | TGTGCCAGCAGCTTAGGCGGGAGGGCGTTCGAGCAGTACTTC | CASSLGGRAFEQYF
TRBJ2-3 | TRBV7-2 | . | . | TGTGCCAGCAGCTATCAGGGATACTACACAGATACGCAGTATTTT | CASSYQGYYTDTQYF
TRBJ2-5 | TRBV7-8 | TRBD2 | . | TGTGCCAGCAGCTTAACCCTTCTAGCGGGGCCGAAAGAGACCCAGTACTTC | CASSLTLLAGPKETQYF
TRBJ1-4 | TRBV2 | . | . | TGTGCCAGCATGAGGGGCCCCGGGGAAAAACTGTTTTTT | CASMRGPGEKLFF
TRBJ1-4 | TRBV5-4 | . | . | TGTGCCAGCAGGATGGGGACAACTAATGAAAAACTGTTTTTT | CASRMGTTNEKLFF
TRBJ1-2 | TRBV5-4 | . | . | TGTGCCAGCAGCGACAACATATACTATGGCTACACCTTC | CASSDNIYYGYTF
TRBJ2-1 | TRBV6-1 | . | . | TGTGCCAGCAGTTCAAAGATTAGCTCCTACAATGAGCAGTTCTTC | CASSSKISSYNEQFF
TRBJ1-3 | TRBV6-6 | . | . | TGTGCCAGCAGTTACTCGATGGGCAGCGCTGGAAACACCATATATTTT | CASSYSMGSAGNTIYF
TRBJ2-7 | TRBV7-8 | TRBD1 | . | TGTGCCAGCAGCCCACACGCAGAACGGGACAGGAGCTCCTACGAGCAGTACTTC | CASSPHAERDRSSYEQYF
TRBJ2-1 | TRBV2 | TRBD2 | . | TGTGCCAGCAGCGCGGGACTAGCAGTTGAAGAGCAGTTCTTC | CASSAGLAVEEQFF
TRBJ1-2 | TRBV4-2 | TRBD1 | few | TGTGCCAGCAGCCAAGAGGCAGGGGGCTATGGCTACACCTTC | CASSQEAGGYGYTF
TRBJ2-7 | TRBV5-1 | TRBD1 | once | TGCGCCAGCAGCTTTGGGACAGGACCCTTAATCTACGAGCAGTACTTC | CASSFGTGPLIYEQYF
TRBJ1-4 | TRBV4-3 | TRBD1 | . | TGCGCCAGCAGCCAAATTGGGACAGCGGAAAATGAAAAACTGTTTTTT | CASSQIGTAENEKLFF
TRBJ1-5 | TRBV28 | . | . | TGTGCCAGCAGTCCCATATGGGATAGCAATCAGCCCCAGCATTTT | CASSPIWDSNQPQHF
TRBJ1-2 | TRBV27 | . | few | TGTGCCAGCAGTTCACTCCAGAGAGCTAACTATGGCTACACCTTC | CASSSLQRANYGYTF
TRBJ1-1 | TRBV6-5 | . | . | TGTGCCAGCAGTCCCAAGGACGTAATGAACACTGAAGCTTTCTTT | CASSPKDVMNTEAFF
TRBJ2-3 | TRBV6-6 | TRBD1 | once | TGTGCCAGCAGTCTCCGGACAGGGGCTAGCACAGATACGCAGTATTTT | CASSLRTGASTDTQYF
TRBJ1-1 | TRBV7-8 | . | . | TGTGCCAGCAGCTTAGTAGCAGAGAACACTGAAGCTTTCTTT | CASSLVAENTEAFF
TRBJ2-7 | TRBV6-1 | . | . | TGTGCCAGCACCCGGGGGGGACAGAACTACGAGCAGTACTTC | CASTRGGQNYEQYF
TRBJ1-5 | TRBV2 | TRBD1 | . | TGTGCCAGCAGTGACGGGACAGGGACTAATCAGCCCCAGCATTTT | CASSDGTGTNQPQHF
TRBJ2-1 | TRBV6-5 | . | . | TGTGCCAGTTCAACCCTAGCAGCTCAATACAATGAGCAGTTCTTC | CASSTLAAQYNEQFF
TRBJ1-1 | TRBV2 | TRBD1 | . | TGTGCCAGCAGTCCCAGACAGGGGTCCTACACTGAAGCTTTCTTT | CASSPRQGSYTEAFF
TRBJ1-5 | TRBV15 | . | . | TGTGCCACCAGCACCCAAGGGGGGAAAAATCAGCCCCAGCATTTT | CATSTQGGKNQPQHF
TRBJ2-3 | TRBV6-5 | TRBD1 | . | TGTGCCAGCAGTTACTCAGGGGGCCTTGCGGATACGCAGTATTTT | CASSYSGGLADTQYF
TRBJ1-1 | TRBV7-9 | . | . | TGTGCCAGCAGCTTAGCGCGTTTTGAAGCTTTCTTT | CASSLARFEAFF
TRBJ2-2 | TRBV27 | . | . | TGTGCCAGCAGTTCCCTGACCGGGGAGCTGTTTTTT | CASSSLTGELFF
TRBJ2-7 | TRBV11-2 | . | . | TGTGCCAGCAGCTCCGGGGGCGACTCCTACGAGCAGTACTTC | CASSSGGDSYEQYF
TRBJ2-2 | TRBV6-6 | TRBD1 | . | TGTGCCAGCAATCCACAGGGGGTGGACACCGGGGAGCTGTTTTTT | CASNPQGVDTGELFF
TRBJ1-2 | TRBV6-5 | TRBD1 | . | TGTGCCAGCAGAAAAGACAGGGAGGCCTATGGCTACACCTTC | CASRKDREAYGYTF
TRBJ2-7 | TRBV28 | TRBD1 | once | TGTGCCAGCAGAAACAGGGGGCCCTCCTACGAGCAGTACTTC | CASRNRGPSYEQYF
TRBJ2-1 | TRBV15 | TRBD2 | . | TGTGCCACCAGCCCCCGACTAGCGGGCTACAATGAGCAGTTCTTC | CATSPRLAGYNEQFF
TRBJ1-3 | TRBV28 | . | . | TGTGCCAGCAGTCCACCCAGGACTTCTGGAAACACCATATATTTT | CASSPPRTSGNTIYF
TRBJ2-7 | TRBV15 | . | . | TGTGCCACCAGCAGGTCATTAGTGGAGCAGTACTTC | CATSRSLVEQYF
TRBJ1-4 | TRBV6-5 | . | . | TGTGCCAGCAGGAGTCCTAAGAGGGGCGAAAAACTGTTTTTT | CASRSPKRGEKLFF
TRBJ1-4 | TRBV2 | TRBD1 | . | TGTGCCAGCTGCAAGGACAGGGGTGATGAAAAACTGTTTTTT | CASCKDRGDEKLFF
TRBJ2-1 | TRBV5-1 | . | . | TGCGCCAGCAGCTTGGCCCCCCCGGATGAGCAGTTCTTC | CASSLAPPDEQFF
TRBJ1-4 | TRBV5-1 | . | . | TGCGCCAGCCGGGTCAGTGGGGCAACTAATGAAAAACTGTTTTTT | CASRVSGATNEKLFF
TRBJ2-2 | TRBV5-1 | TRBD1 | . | TGCGCCAGCAGCTTGGGAGACAGGGAGACCGGGGAGCTGTTTTTT | CASSLGDRETGELFF
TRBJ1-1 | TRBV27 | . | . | TGTGCCAGCAGTTTATCAACAGCTCTGAACACTGAAGCTTTCTTT | CASSLSTALNTEAFF
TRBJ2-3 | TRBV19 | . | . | TGTGCCAGTACCACTAGACCAGGAGAGTCGTCAGATACGCAGTATTTT | CASTTRPGESSDTQYF
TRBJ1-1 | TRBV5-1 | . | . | TGCGCCAGCAGCAAAAGACCATCTGAATTGAACACTGAAGCTTTCTTT | CASSKRPSELNTEAFF
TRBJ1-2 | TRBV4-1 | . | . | TGCGCCAGCAGCCAAGAGTCTGGGGGTAAGAACTATGGCTACACCTTC | CASSQESGGKNYGYTF
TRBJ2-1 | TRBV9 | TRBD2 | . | TGTGCCAGCAGCGCATCTAGCGGCAGCTCCTACAATGAGCAGTTCTTC | CASSASSGSSYNEQFF
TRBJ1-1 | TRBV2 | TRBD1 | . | TGTGCCAGCAGGGACAGGGGGCAGAGGAACACTGAAGCTTTCTTT | CASRDRGQRNTEAFF
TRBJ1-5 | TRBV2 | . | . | TGTGCCAGCAGTGAGGAGTACATTAATCAGCCCCAGCATTTT | CASSEEYINQPQHF
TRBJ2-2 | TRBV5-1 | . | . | TGCGCCAGCCAGTCGGGGTGGAGCAACACCGGGGAGCTGTTTTTT | CASQSGWSNTGELFF
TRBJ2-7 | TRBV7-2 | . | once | TGTGCCAGCAGCTCCTGGACAGCCGGCTACGAGCAGTACTTC | CASSSWTAGYEQYF
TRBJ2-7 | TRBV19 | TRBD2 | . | TGTGCCAGTAGTATCAGCGGGAGAGGTCTCGAGCAGTACTTC | CASSISGRGLEQYF
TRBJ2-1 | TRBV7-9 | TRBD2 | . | TGTGCCAGCAGCTTAGGCGCGACTAGCAGTTACGATGAGCAGTTCTTC | CASSLGATSSYDEQFF
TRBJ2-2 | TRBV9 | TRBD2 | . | TGTGCCGGCAGCGTAGTACTAGCGGGAGCGATCACCGGGGAGCTGTTTTTT | CAGSVVLAGAITGELFF
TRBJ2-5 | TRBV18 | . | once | TGTGCCAGCTCACCTCCTTACCAAGAGACCCAGTACTTC | CASSPPYQETQYF
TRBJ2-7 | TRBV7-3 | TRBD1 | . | TGTGCCAGCAGCTCCAGGGGGTTAACAGCCTACGAGCAGTACTTC | CASSSRGLTAYEQYF
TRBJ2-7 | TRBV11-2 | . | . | TGTGCCAGCAGCCCAGGGAACTACGAGCAGTACTTC | CASSPGNYEQYF
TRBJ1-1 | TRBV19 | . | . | TGTGCCAGTAGTCCCCGTCGGGGGTCTGGCCTGAACACTGAAGCTTTCTTT | CASSPRRGSGLNTEAFF
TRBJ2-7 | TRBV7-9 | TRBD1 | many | TGTGCCAGCAGCTACGGGACAGGGGGATTCTCCTACGAGCAGTACTTC | CASSYGTGGFSYEQYF
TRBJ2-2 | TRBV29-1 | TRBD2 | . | TGCAGCGCATTCTCGTCTAGCGGGAGGGCGATCGGGGAGCTGTTTTTT | CSAFSSSGRAIGELFF